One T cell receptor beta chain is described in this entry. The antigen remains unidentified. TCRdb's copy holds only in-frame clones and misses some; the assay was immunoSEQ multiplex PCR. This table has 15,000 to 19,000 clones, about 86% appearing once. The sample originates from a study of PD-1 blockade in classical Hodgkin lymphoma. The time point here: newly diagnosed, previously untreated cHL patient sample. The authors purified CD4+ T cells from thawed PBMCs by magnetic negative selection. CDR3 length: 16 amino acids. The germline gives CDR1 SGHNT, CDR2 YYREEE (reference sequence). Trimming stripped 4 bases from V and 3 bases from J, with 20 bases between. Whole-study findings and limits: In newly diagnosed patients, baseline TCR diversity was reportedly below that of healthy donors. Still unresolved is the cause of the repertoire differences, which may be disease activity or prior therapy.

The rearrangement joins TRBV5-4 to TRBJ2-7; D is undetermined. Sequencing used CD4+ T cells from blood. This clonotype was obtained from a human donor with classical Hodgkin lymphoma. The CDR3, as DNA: TGTGCCAGCAGCCCGACCGAGAGGAAATCCCGCTACGAGCAGTACTTC. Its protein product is CASSPTERKSRYEQYF.